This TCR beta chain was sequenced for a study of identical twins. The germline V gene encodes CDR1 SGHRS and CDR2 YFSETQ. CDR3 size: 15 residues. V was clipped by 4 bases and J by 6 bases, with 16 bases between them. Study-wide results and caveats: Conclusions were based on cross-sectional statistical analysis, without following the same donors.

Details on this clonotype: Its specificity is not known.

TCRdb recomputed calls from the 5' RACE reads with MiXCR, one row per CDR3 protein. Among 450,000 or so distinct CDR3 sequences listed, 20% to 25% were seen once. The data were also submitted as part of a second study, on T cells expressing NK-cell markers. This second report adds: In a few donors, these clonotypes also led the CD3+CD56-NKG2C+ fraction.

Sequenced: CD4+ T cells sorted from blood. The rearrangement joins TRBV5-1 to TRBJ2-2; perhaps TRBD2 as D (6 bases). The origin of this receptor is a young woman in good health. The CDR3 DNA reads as TGCGCCAGCAGCCAGGGCGGGGTCGGATCCGGGGAGCTGTTTTTT. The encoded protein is CASSQGGVGSGELFF.